This T cell receptor (beta chain) was identified during a study of T cells after posttransplantation cyclophosphamide. Regarding the study as a whole: Skin or GI-infiltrating T cells shared few TRB sequences with blood.

Concerning this clone: As yet, its antigen is unknown.

The CDR3 loop spans 16 amino acids. Germline values: CDR1 PRHDT, CDR2 FYEKMQ (reference sequence). Germline trimming cut 5 bases from V and 4 bases from J; bases unmatched to any gene: 12. Clones were sequenced by immunoSEQ multiplex PCR, and TCRdb holds only the in-frame ones, with some missing. The sample lists 1,500 to 2,500 clones; around 94% were seen once. What was sequenced was naive CD8+ T cells sorted from PBMCs. The chain has TRBV13 and TRBJ2-7; 9 nucleotides agree with TRBD2. The source of this sequence is a woman in her sixties in good health, CMV-negative, and a related stem cell transplant donor. The DNA of the CDR3 is TGTGCCAGCAGCGGGTTAGCGGGAGAAAGTAGTTACGAGCAGTACTTC. Its protein product is CASSGLAGESSYEQYF.